This T cell receptor (beta chain) was observed in a study of OX40 agonist ivuxolimab in advanced cancers. Whole-study context: Patients got intravenous ivuxolimab at 0.01 to 10 mg/kg every 2 weeks.

Data came from immunoSEQ multiplex PCR; TCRdb stores just in-frame clones and leaves some out. The repertoire holds 20,000 to 25,000 clones, with approximately 84% as singletons. Germline V lookup: CDR1 MRHNA, CDR2 SNTAGT. The V and J ends lost 5 bases and 4 bases respectively, with 10 bases between them. The CDR3 is 13 residues long. This sequence originates from an adult with an advanced solid tumor such as melanoma, head and neck, liver or kidney cancer. The sequencing here drew on CD4+ or CD8+ T cells sorted from blood, taken in a trial of the OX40 agonist ivuxolimab. The genes are TRBV6-4 and TRBJ2-3; no definite D call. The CDR3 bases are TGTGCCAGCAGTCTTGACTCCTCAGATACGCAGTATTTT. Translating it yields CASSLDSSDTQYF.